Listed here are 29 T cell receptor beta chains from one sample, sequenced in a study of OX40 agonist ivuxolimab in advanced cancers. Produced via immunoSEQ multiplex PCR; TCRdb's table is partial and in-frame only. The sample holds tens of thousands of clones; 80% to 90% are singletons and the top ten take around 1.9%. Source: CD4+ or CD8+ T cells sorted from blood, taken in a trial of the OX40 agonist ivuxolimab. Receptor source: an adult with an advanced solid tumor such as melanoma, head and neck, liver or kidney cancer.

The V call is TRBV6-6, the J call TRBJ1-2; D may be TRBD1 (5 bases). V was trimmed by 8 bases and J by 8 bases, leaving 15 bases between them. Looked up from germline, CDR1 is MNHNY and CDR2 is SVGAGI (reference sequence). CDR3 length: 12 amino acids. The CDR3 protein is CASGRGREGYTF. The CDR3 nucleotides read TGTGCCAGCGGAAGGGGCCGGGAGGGCTACACCTTC.

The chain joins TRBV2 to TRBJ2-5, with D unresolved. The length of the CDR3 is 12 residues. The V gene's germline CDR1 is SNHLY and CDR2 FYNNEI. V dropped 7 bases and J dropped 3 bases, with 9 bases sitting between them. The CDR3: CASTGNEETQYF. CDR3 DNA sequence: TGTGCCAGCACCGGAAATGAAGAGACCCAGTACTTC.

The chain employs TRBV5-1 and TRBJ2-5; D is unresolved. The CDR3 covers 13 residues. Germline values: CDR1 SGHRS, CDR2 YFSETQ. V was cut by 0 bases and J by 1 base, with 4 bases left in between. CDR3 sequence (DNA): TGCGCCAGCAGCTTGGTGGTCCAAGAGACCCAGTACTTC. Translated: CASSLVVQETQYF.

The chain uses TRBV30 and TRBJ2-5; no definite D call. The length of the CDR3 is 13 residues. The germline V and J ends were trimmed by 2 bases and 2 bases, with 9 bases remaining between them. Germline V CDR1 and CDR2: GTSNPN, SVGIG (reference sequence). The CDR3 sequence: CAWSTRRQETQYF. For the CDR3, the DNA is TGTGCCTGGAGTACCAGACGTCAAGAGACCCAGTACTTC.

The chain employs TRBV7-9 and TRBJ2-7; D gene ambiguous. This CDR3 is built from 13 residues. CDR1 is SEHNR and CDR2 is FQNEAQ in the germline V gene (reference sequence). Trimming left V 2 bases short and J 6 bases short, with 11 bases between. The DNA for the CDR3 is TGTGCCAGCAGCTTAAGCGAGCCGGGCGAGCAGTACTTC. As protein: CASSLSEPGEQYF.

The CDR3 nucleotides read TGTGCCAGCAGCTTTGGGACAGGGAATTTAACACCCCTCCACTTT. Encoded protein: CASSFGTGNLTPLHF. The V and J genes are TRBV7-8 and TRBJ1-6, with 9 bases identical to TRBD1. The CDR3 is made up of 15 amino acids. The V gene's germline CDR1 is SGHVS and CDR2 FQNEAQ. With 3 bases clipped from V and 11 bases from J, the junction kept 8 bases outside the gene matches.

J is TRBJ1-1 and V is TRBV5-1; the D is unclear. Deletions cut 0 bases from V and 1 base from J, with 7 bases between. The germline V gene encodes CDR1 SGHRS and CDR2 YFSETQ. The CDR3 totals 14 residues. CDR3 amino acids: CASSLEGPNTEAFF. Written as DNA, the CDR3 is TGCGCCAGCAGCTTGGAAGGGCCGAACACTGAAGCTTTCTTT.

Here the CDR3 reads CASSPTTGAGGELFF. Written as DNA, the CDR3 is TGTGCCAGCAGCCCGACCACGGGGGCTGGCGGGGAGCTGTTTTTT. This sequence joins TRBV5-4 and TRBJ2-2; D is possibly TRBD1 or TRBD2 (6 bases each). Germline values: CDR1 SGHNT, CDR2 YYREEE (reference sequence). V was shortened by 4 bases and J by 7 bases, with 17 bases between the two germline ends. CDR3 length: 15 residues.

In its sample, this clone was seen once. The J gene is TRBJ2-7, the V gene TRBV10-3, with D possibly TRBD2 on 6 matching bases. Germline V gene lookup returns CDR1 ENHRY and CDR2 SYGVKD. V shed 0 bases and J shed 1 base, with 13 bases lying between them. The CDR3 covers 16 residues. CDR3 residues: CAISESGRLGSYEQYF. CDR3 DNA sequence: TGTGCCATCAGTGAGTCTGGGAGGTTGGGGTCCTACGAGCAGTACTTC.

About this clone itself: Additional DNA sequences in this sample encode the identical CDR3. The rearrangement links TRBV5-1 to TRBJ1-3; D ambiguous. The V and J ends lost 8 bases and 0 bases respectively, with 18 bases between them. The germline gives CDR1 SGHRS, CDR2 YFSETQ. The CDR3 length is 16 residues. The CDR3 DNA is TGCGCCAGTAGCCCCCGAGACTTAACCTCTGGAAACACCATATATTTT. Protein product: CASSPRDLTSGNTIYF.

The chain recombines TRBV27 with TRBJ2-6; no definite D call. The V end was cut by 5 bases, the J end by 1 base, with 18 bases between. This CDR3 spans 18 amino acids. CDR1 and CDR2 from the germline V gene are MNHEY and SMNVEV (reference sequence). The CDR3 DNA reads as TGTGCCAGCAGTCCCCGTCGGGTGACAAAATCTGGGGCCAACGTCCTGACTTTC. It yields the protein CASSPRRVTKSGANVLTF.

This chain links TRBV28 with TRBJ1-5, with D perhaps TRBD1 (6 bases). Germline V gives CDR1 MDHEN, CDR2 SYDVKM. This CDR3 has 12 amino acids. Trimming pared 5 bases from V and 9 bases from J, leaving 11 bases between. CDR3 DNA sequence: TGTGCCAGCAGTGGGGGGCGGCGGCCCCAGCATTTT. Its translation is CASSGGRRPQHF.

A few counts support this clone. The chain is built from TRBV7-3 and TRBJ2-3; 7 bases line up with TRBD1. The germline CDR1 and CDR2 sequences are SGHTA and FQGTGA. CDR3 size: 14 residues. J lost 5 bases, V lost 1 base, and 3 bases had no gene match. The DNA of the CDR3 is TGTGCCAGCAGCTTAAGAAGGGGGCAAGATACGCAGTATTTT. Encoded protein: CASSLRRGQDTQYF.

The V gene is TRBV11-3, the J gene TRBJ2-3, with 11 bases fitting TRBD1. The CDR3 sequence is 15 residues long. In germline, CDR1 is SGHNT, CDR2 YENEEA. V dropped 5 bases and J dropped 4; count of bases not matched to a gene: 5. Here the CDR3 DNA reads TGTGCCAGCAGCCCTCGGACAGGGGGCGCAGATACGCAGTATTTT. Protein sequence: CASSPRTGGADTQYF.

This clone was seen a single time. CDR3 sequence (DNA): TGTGCCAGCCGGCCCGGGACAGGGTTCTATGGCTACACCTTC. Translation: CASRPGTGFYGYTF. V is TRBV28 and J is TRBJ1-2, with TRBD1 matching 9 bases. CDR3 size: 14 residues. Germline CDR1 reads MDHEN; CDR2 reads SYDVKM. V lost 8 bases to trimming and J lost 4 bases; unmatched junction nucleotides: 8.

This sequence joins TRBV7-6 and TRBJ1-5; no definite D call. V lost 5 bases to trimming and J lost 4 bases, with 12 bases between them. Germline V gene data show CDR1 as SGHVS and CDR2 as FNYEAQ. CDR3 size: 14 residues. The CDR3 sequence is CASSPGAGNQPQHF. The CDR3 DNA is TGTGCCAGCAGCCCCGGCGCTGGAAATCAGCCCCAGCATTTT.

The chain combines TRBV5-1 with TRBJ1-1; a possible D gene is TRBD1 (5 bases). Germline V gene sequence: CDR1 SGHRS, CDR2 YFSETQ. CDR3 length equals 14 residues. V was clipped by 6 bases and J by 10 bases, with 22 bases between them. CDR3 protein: CASTRGDPISLAFF. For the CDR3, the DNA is TGCGCCAGCACTCGCGGGGACCCCATTTCGCTAGCTTTCTTT. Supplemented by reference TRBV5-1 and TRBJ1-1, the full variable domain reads KAGVTQTPRYLIKTRGQQVTLSCSPISGHRSVSWYQQTPGQGLQFLFEYFSETQRNKGNFPGRFSGRQFSNSRSEMNVSTLELGDSALYLCASTRGDPISLAFFGQGTRLTVV.

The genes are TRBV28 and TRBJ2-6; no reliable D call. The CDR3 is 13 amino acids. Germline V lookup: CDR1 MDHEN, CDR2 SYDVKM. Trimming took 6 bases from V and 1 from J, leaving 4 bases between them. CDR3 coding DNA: TGTGCCAGCAGGCTATCTGGGGCCAACGTCCTGACTTTC. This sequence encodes CASRLSGANVLTF.

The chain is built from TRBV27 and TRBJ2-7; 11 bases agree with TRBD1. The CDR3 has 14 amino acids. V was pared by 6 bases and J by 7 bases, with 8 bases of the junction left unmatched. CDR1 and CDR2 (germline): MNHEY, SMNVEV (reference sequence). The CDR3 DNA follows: TGTGCCAGCAGCCTGGACAGGGGGCGCAGTGAGCAGTACTTC. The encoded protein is CASSLDRGRSEQYF.

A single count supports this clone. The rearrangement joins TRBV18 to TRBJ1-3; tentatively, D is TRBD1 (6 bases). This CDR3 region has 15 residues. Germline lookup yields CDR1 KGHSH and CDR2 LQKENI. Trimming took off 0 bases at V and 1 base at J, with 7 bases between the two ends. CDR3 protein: CASSPPGASGNTIYF. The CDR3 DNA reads TGTGCCAGCTCACCACCGGGGGCTTCTGGAAACACCATATATTTT.

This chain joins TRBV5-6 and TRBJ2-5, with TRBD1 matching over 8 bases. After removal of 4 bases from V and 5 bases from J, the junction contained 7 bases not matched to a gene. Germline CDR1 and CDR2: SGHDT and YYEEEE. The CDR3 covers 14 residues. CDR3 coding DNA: TGTGCCAGCAGCACGGGACAGGTAGGGGAGACCCAGTACTTC. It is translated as CASSTGQVGETQYF.

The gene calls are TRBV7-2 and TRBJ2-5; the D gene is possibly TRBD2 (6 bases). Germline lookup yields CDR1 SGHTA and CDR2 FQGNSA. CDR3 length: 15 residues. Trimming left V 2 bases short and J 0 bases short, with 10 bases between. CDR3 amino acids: CASSLYRDYQETQYF. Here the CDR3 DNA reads TGTGCCAGCAGCTTATACCGGGACTACCAAGAGACCCAGTACTTC.

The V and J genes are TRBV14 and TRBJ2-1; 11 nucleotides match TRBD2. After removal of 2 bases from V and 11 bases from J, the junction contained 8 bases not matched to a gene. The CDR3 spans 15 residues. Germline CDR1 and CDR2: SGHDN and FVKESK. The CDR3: CASSQTGTSGQKQFF. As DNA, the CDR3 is TGTGCCAGCAGCCAAACCGGGACTAGCGGCCAAAAGCAGTTCTTC.

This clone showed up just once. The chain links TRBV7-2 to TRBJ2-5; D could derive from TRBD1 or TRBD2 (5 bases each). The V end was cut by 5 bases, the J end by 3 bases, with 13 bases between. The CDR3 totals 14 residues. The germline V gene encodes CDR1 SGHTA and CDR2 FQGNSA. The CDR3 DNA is TGTGCCAGCAGCACATGGGTGGGGGAAGAGACCCAGTACTTC. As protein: CASSTWVGEETQYF.

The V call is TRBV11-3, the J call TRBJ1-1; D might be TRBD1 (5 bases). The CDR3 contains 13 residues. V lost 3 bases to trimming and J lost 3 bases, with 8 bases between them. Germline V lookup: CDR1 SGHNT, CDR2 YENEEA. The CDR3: CASSFGQYTEAFF. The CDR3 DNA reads TGTGCCAGCAGCTTCGGACAATACACTGAAGCTTTCTTT.

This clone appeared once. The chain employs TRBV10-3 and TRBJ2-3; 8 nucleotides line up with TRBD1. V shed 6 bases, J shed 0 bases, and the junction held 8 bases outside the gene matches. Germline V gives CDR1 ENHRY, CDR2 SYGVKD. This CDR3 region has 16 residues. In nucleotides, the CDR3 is TGTGCCATCAGATCAGGGACAGGCGCTAGCACAGATACGCAGTATTTT. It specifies CAIRSGTGASTDTQYF.

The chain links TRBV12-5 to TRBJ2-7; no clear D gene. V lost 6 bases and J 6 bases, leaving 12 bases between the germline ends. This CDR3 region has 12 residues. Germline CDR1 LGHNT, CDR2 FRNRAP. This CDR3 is CASGLHSGEQYF. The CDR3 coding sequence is TGTGCTAGTGGCCTCCACTCCGGCGAGCAGTACTTC.

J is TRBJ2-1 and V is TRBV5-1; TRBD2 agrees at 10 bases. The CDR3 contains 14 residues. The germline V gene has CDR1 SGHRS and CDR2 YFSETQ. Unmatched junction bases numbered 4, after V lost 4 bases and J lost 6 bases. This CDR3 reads CASSPTSGINEQFF. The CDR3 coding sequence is TGCGCCAGCAGCCCCACTAGCGGGATCAATGAGCAGTTCTTC. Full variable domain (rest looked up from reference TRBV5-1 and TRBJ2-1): KAGVTQTPRYLIKTRGQQVTLSCSPISGHRSVSWYQQTPGQGLQFLFEYFSETQRNKGNFPGRFSGRQFSNSRSEMNVSTLELGDSALYLCASSPTSGINEQFFGPGTRLTVL.

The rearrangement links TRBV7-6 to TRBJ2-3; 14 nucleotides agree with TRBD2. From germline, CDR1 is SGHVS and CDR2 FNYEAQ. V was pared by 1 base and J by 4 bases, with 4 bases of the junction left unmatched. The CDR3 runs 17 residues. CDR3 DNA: TGTGCCAGCAGCTTAGTGGGGACTAGCGGGGGCCCAGATACGCAGTATTTT. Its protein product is CASSLVGTSGGPDTQYF. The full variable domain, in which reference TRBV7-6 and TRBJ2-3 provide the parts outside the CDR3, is GAGVSQSPRYKVTKRGQDVALRCDPISGHVSLYWYRQALGQGPEFLTYFNYEAQQDKSGLPNDRFSAERPEGSISTLTIQRTEQRDSAMYRCASSLVGTSGGPDTQYFGPGTRLTVL.